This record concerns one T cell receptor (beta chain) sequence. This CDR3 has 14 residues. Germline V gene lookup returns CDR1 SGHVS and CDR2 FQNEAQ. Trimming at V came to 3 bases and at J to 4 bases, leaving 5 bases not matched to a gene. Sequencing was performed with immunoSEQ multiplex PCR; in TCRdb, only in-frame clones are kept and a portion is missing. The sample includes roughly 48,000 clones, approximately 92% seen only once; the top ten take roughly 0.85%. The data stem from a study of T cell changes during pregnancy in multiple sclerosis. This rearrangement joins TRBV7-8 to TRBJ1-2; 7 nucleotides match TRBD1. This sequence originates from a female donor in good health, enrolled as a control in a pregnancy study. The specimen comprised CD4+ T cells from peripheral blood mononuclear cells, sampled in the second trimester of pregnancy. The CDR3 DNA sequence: TGTGCCAGCAGCTTGGACAGGATGAGCTATGGCTACACCTTC. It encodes CASSLDRMSYGYTF.